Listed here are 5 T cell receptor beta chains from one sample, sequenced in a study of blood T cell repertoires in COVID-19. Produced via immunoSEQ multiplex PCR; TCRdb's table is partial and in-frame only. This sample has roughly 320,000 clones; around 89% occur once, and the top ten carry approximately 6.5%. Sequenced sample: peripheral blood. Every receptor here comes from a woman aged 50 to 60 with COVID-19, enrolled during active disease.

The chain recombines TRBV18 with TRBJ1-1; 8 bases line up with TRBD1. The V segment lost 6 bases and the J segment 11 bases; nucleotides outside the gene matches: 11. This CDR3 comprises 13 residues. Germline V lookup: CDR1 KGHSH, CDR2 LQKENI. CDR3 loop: CASSDSRTGRAFF. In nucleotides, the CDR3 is TGTGCCAGCTCTGACAGTCGGACAGGGCGCGCTTTCTTT.

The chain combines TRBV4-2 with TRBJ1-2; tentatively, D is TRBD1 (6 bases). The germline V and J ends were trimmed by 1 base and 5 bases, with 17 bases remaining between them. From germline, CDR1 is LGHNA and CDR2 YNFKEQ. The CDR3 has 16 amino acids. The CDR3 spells CASSQALGTQGYGYTF. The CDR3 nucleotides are TGTGCCAGCAGCCAAGCGCTAGGGACACAGGGTTATGGCTACACCTTC.

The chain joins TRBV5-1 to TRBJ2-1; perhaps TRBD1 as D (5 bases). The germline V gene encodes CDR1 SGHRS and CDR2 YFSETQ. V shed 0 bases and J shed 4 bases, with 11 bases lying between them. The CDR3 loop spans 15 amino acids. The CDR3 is CASSLAMQGYNEQFF. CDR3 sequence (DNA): TGCGCCAGCAGCTTGGCCATGCAGGGATACAATGAGCAGTTCTTC.

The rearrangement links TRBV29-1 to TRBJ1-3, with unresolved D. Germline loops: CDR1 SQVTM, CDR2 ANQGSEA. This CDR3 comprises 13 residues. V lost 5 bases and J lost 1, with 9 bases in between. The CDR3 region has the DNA TGCAGCGTTCAGCGTGGGTCTGGAAACACCATATATTTT. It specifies CSVQRGSGNTIYF.

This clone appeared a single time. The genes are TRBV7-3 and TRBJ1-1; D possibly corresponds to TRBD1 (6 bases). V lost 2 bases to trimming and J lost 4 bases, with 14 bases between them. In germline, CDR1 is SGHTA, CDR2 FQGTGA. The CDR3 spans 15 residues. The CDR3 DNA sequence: TGTGCCAGCAGCTTATCAGGGGCCTGGCGCACTGAAGCTTTCTTT. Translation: CASSLSGAWRTEAFF. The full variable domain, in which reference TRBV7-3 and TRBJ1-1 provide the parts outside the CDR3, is GAGVSQTPSNKVTEKGKYVELRCDPISGHTALYWYRQSLGQGPEFLIYFQGTGAADDSGLPNDRFFAVRPEGSVSTLKIQRTERGDSAVYLCASSLSGAWRTEAFFGQGTRLTVV.